A few counts support the clone carrying this T cell receptor (beta chain). Its target is unknown. This sample was taken from a study of response to subunit inactivated influenza vaccine. TCRdb called the RT-PCR reads again in MiXCR, with one record for every CDR3 protein. The data hold some 190,000 distinct CDR3 sequences, with 13% to 15% observed a single time. Findings of the study overall: Authors suggested few new T cells are recruited by each seasonal influenza vaccination.

Germline V gives CDR1 LGHNA, CDR2 YSLEER. The germline V and J ends were trimmed by 1 base and 2 bases, with 15 bases remaining between them. This CDR3 is built from 17 residues. The V gene is TRBV4-3, the J gene TRBJ2-1; TRBD1 might be the D (6 bases). The TCR sequence derives from a man aged 50-60 years who received an inactivated influenza vaccine. The sample in question was CD8+ T cells sorted from PBMCs, obtained 5 to 6 days after vaccination. The CDR3 DNA reads TGCGCCAGCAGCCAAGGGTTTCCAGGGGCTCCCTACAATGAGCAGTTCTTC. Protein sequence: CASSQGFPGAPYNEQFF.